Listed here are 8 T cell receptor beta chains from one sample, sequenced in a study of beta chain features in type 1 diabetes. Reverse transcription of all isolated RNA meant that expressed TCRB transcripts were sequenced. Produced via immunoSEQ multiplex PCR; TCRdb's table is partial and in-frame only. Altogether about 220,000 clones are present, approximately 10% being singletons, with the ten largest covering 1% to 1.5%. Sequenced sample: central memory CD4+ T cells from blood. These TCRs come from a man aged 18 to 30 in good health.

This clone has more than one count but fewer than ten. The J gene is TRBJ2-7, the V gene TRBV13; TRBD1 matches at 7 bases. The CDR3 has 15 residues. Losses at the gene ends were 5 bases for V and 2 bases for J; bases not matched to a gene: 9. Germline V gene sequence: CDR1 PRHDT, CDR2 FYEKMQ (reference sequence). The CDR3 loop is CASSRRQGNPYEQYF. In DNA form, the CDR3 reads TGTGCCAGCAGCCGAAGACAGGGAAATCCCTACGAGCAGTACTTC.

This clone was observed many times. The rearrangement uses TRBV29-1 and TRBJ2-6, with 9 nucleotides matching TRBD1. Germline CDR1 is SQVTM and CDR2 is ANQGSEA. Trimming cost V 6 bases and J 3 bases; bases outside gene matches: 3. The CDR3 runs to 14 residues. The CDR3 spells CSVATGGGANVLTF. The CDR3 DNA sequence: TGCAGCGTAGCGACAGGGGGTGGGGCCAACGTCCTGACTTTC.

This clone was detected only a few times. V and J are TRBV5-4 and TRBJ2-1; D uncertain. There are 15 residues in the CDR3. The germline V gene has CDR1 SGHNT and CDR2 YYREEE (reference sequence). Deletions cut 1 base from V and 3 bases from J, with 11 bases between. The CDR3, as DNA: TGTGCCAGCAGCTTGTTTGCATTGGGCTACAATGAGCAGTTCTTC. Translating gives CASSLFALGYNEQFF.

The gene calls are TRBV27 and TRBJ2-3; 10 bases match TRBD2. The junction had 8 bases not matched to a gene; V was cut back by 3 bases and J by 5 bases. The CDR3 consists of 16 residues. The germline gives CDR1 MNHEY, CDR2 SMNVEV (reference sequence). CDR3 bases: TGTGCCAGCAGTTTCCGACGACTAGCGGGTTTAGATACGCAGTATTTT. Amino acid sequence: CASSFRRLAGLDTQYF.

This clone was found many times. The chain carries TRBV25-1 and TRBJ2-5; D gene uncertain. Looked up from germline, CDR1 is MGHDK and CDR2 is SYGVNS. The CDR3 is 15 residues long. V was pared by 3 bases and J by 2 bases, with 13 bases between. The CDR3 here is CASSDTSRAQETQYF. Written as DNA, the CDR3 is TGTGCCAGCAGTGACACCAGCCGGGCTCAAGAGACCCAGTACTTC. The full variable domain, with the rest looked up from reference TRBV25-1 and TRBJ2-5, is EADIYQTPRYLVIGTGKKITLECSQTMGHDKMYWYQQDPGMELHLIHYSYGVNSTEKGDLSSESTVSRIRTEHFPLTLESARPSHTSQYLCASSDTSRAQETQYFGPGTRLLVL.

This chain uses TRBV30 with TRBJ1-1; a possible D gene is TRBD1 (5 bases). The CDR3 covers 13 residues. V was shortened by 4 bases and J by 3 bases, with 12 bases between the two germline ends. In germline, CDR1 is GTSNPN, CDR2 SVGIG (reference sequence). CDR3 residues: CAWTKGQDTEAFF. The DNA of the CDR3 is TGTGCCTGGACAAAGGGGCAGGACACTGAAGCTTTCTTT.

This clone was found a few times. J is TRBJ1-1 and V is TRBV10-3, with D perhaps matching TRBD1 (5 bases). V was cut by 10 bases and J by 5 bases, with 17 bases left in between. The CDR3 runs 13 residues. Germline V gene sequence: CDR1 ENHRY, CDR2 SYGVKD. DNA of the CDR3: TGTGCCAGCGTGGAGGGGCAGAGGACTGAAGCTTTCTTT. Translating it yields CASVEGQRTEAFF.

V gene TRBV6-1 combines with J gene TRBJ2-7; 7 bases line up with TRBD1. The CDR3 runs to 14 residues. Germline CDR1 and CDR2: MNHNS and SASEGT. The trim removed 7 bases at V and 2 bases at J, leaving 8 bases unmatched. CDR3 DNA: TGTGCCAGCAAGAACGGGCAGGGGGCCTACGAGCAGTACTTC. This translates into CASKNGQGAYEQYF.